Listed below are T cell receptor beta chains from one sample, sequenced in a study of T cell changes during pregnancy in multiple sclerosis. TCRdb's table, derived via immunoSEQ multiplex PCR, lists solely in-frame clones and lacks some. The top ten clones hold around 6% of a sample with 110,000 or so clones, approximately 95% of them seen once. The sample was peripheral blood, taken before pregnancy. The source is a female donor with multiple sclerosis, enrolled in a pregnancy study. The CDR3 runs from the conserved cysteine through the conserved F or W.

V	J	CDR3
TRBV4-1	TRBJ1-6	CASSLGQGNSPLHF
TRBV6-1	TRBJ1-1	CASSRGEAFF
TRBV28	TRBJ1-5	CASSLPNQPQHF
TRBV10-3	TRBJ2-2	CAISESERESTGELFF
TRBV9	TRBJ2-1	CASSVGGGFSYNEQFF
TRBV19	TRBJ1-2	CASSPMTATGYTF
TRBV27	TRBJ1-2	CASSGAGAPLTWGYTF
TRBV29-1	TRBJ2-7	CSVLEYSGGLFYEQYF
TRBV18	TRBJ2-7	CASSPGGRDSYEQYF
TRBV21-1	TRBJ1-2	CASSDGQGADYTF
TRBV4-2	TRBJ2-3	CASSQVLSAPTDTQYF
TRBV7-2	TRBJ2-7	CASSLYGAGGEQYF
TRBV4-2	TRBJ2-1	CASSQDPGRTYNEQFF
TRBV7-2	TRBJ2-7	CASSYRLAVSYEQYF
TRBV27	TRBJ2-1	CASSLTPAAYNEQFF
TRBV18	TRBJ1-1	CASSPQRQGNTEAFF
TRBV6-5	TRBJ1-1	CASRDSYTEAFF
TRBV7-9	TRBJ2-7	CASSLGSGSTFYEQYF
TRBV28	TRBJ2-5	CASSLYDKVGETQYF
TRBV6-1	TRBJ2-7	CASSEERTEYYEQYF
TRBV6-6	TRBJ2-5	CASSSEETQYF
TRBV5-4	TRBJ2-1	CASSPLGETGIHNEQFF
TRBV30	TRBJ2-3	CAWSVLGAPDTQYF
TRBV7-6	TRBJ1-2	CASSQTLNYGYTF
TRBV7-3	TRBJ1-2	CAVEGVLGYTF
TRBV27	TRBJ2-7	CASSPTSQRRTYEQYF
TRBV5-5	TRBJ1-4	CASSLVLPTRGEKLFF
TRBV6-5	TRBJ2-5	CASSYSGGVIQETQYF
TRBV5-6	TRBJ1-2	CASSLGQGPYGYTF
TRBV18	TRBJ2-5	CASSPRRSETQYF
TRBV15	TRBJ2-1	CATSRDGTSVNEQFF
TRBV14	TRBJ1-1	CASSPGGAGTEAFF
TRBV4-1	TRBJ2-7	CASSQGFGSGGGTRPYEQYF
TRBV6-5	TRBJ2-1	CASSYSSSYNEQFF
TRBV2	TRBJ1-5	CASRADRGNQPQHF
TRBV6-5	TRBJ1-2	CASRLTANYGYTF
TRBV6-6	TRBJ1-1	CASSYSRTGRGTEAFF
TRBV30	TRBJ1-1	CAWRRGTWNTEAFF
TRBV19	TRBJ2-5	CASSASPDAGETQYF
TRBV30	TRBJ2-5	CAWTLKRLAGAHRSETQYF
TRBV5-4	TRBJ2-7	CASSSGGDEQYF
TRBV2	TRBJ2-2	CASSGTSGYTGELFF
TRBV11-2	TRBJ2-7	CASSFKVSGGYEQYF
TRBV30	TRBJ1-1	CAWSDRDTEAFF
TRBV19	TRBJ1-5	CASRSQDSGNQPQHF
TRBV28	TRBJ2-1	CASAIGTSRSYNEQFF
TRBV28	TRBJ2-7	CASSRTGAPYEQYF
TRBV7-2	TRBJ2-2	CASSAGGRYTGELFF
TRBV4-2	TRBJ2-1	CASSPGTGGGGEQFF
TRBV6-1	TRBJ2-2	CASSKPGQNTGELFF